This T cell receptor beta chain was captured by sequencing in a study of blood T cells in healthy people across ages. It was with a sample-barcoded 5' primer and a J-beta primer mix that a second PCR of roughly 7 to 12 cycles was run. TCRdb recomputed calls from the 5' RACE reads with MiXCR, one row per CDR3 protein. The sample has about 970,000 distinct CDR3 sequences; roughly 51% are singletons. Trimming cost V 6 bases and J 0 bases; bases outside gene matches: 18. Germline V gene lookup returns CDR1 MNHEY and CDR2 SMNVEV (reference sequence). The CDR3 has 20 residues. Sequenced: blood. The chain links TRBV27 to TRBJ2-7; TRBD2 aligns across 12 bases. The sequence was collected from a woman aged 60-75 years in good health. CDR3 loop: CASRAHFRLAGDKPSYEQYF. The CDR3 nucleotides read TGTGCCAGCAGGGCCCACTTCAGACTAGCGGGAGATAAGCCCTCCTACGAGCAGTACTTC.